A single sample is the source of the 32 T cell receptor beta chains below, sequenced in a study of cytomegalovirus exposure and HLA in healthy donors. Researchers ran the PCR with 60 Vbeta and 13 Jbeta primers. TCRdb keeps only in-frame clones here, not all; method: immunoSEQ multiplex PCR. This sample has approximately 50,000 clones, with 50% to 70% found just once. The sample consisted of PBMCs. These receptors were taken from a human donor in good health.

In its sample, this clone was seen a few times. The V gene is TRBV5-1, the J gene TRBJ2-2, with TRBD1 identical over 7 bases. Germline V gives CDR1 SGHRS, CDR2 YFSETQ. This CDR3 spans 13 amino acids. The J segment lost 7 bases and the V segment lost 4 bases, leaving 4 bases of the junction unmatched. This chain's CDR3 is CASSRQGDGELFF. CDR3 in DNA: TGCGCCAGCAGCCGGCAGGGGGACGGGGAGCTGTTTTTT.

This chain links TRBV4-2 with TRBJ1-2; TRBD1 matches at 8 bases. Germline loops: CDR1 LGHNA, CDR2 YNFKEQ. This CDR3 spans 11 amino acids. Trimming at V came to 5 bases and at J to 9 bases, leaving 2 bases not matched to a gene. For the CDR3, the DNA is TGTGCCAGCAGCTGGACAGGGAGCTACACCTTC. Protein product: CASSWTGSYTF.

This clone was seen only a few times. The chain links TRBV18 to TRBJ1-5, with D maybe TRBD1 (6 bases). This CDR3 has 16 residues. Germline assignment: CDR1 KGHSH and CDR2 LQKENI. V lost 3 bases and J 0 bases, leaving 12 bases between the germline ends. CDR3 in amino acids: CASSPPQGNSNQPQHF. The CDR3 DNA is TGTGCCAGCTCACCGCCACAGGGTAATAGCAATCAGCCCCAGCATTTT.

The CDR3 coding sequence is TGCGCCAGCAGCCCCCGCCAGAGGTCGGATACGCAGTATTTT. It yields the protein CASSPRQRSDTQYF. The chain links TRBV5-1 to TRBJ2-3; no definite D call. This CDR3 comprises 14 residues. Per germline, CDR1 SGHRS and CDR2 YFSETQ. V lost 4 bases to trimming and J lost 6 bases, with 15 bases between them.

The J gene is TRBJ2-1, the V gene TRBV7-9; 9 nucleotides line up with TRBD2. The CDR3 has 15 residues. Germline V gives CDR1 SEHNR, CDR2 FQNEAQ (reference sequence). V lost 1 base and J lost 6; bases outside the gene matches: 4. This CDR3 reads CASSLVPAGGNEQFF. In DNA form, the CDR3 reads TGTGCCAGCAGCTTAGTTCCAGCGGGGGGCAATGAGCAGTTCTTC.

The count of this clone is one. The rearrangement links TRBV9 to TRBJ2-5; TRBD2 matches 10 bases. Germline V gene data show CDR1 as SGDLS and CDR2 as YYNGEE. This CDR3 contains 17 residues. The J segment lost 1 base and the V segment lost 0 bases, leaving 6 bases of the junction unmatched. CDR3 DNA: TGTGCCAGCAGCGTAGCAATTAGCGGGGGGCCCCAAGAGACCCAGTACTTC. Amino acid sequence: CASSVAISGGPQETQYF.

In this sample, this clone turned up once. The J gene is TRBJ1-1, the V gene TRBV7-5. TRBV7-5 is a pseudogene segment. There are 17 residues in the CDR3. For the CDR3, the DNA is TGTGCCAGAAGCATCCACCCCCTTTTTGGGAGTGACACTGAAGCTTTCTTT. Protein product: CARSIHPLFGSDTEAFF.

J is TRBJ2-5 and V is TRBV10-3, with a tentative D call TRBD1 (5 bases). Germline-derived CDR1 and CDR2 are ENHRY and SYGVKD. CDR3 length equals 13 residues. Deletions cut 6 bases from V and 3 bases from J, with 11 bases between. The CDR3 here is CAIRTGHEETQYF. The CDR3 bases are TGTGCCATCAGAACCGGACACGAAGAGACCCAGTACTTC.

The chain employs TRBV4-1 and TRBJ2-4; D might be TRBD1 (5 bases). This CDR3 is built from 18 residues. Trimming pared 0 bases from V and 0 bases from J, leaving 15 bases between. Germline CDR1 reads MGHRA; CDR2 reads YSYEKL. Written as DNA, the CDR3 is TGCGCCAGCAGCCAAGATCGTCTCGCCAGGGAAGCCAAAAACATTCAGTACTTC. It yields the protein CASSQDRLAREAKNIQYF.

The rearrangement uses TRBV5-1 and TRBJ2-1; no firm D call. The CDR3 loop spans 12 amino acids. V shed 4 bases and J shed 7 bases, with 9 bases lying between them. Germline values: CDR1 SGHRS, CDR2 YFSETQ. The CDR3 reads CASSLGGNEQFF. The CDR3 nucleotides are TGCGCCAGCAGCCTAGGTGGGAATGAGCAGTTCTTC.

The rearrangement joins TRBV5-1 to TRBJ1-2, with no clear D. The CDR3 sequence is 16 residues long. CDR1 SGHRS and CDR2 YFSETQ come from the germline V gene. The V end was cut by 0 bases, the J end by 2 bases, with 14 bases between. For the CDR3, the DNA is TGCGCCAGCAGCTTGGAGAGAGGGTCGGTAAACTATGGCTACACCTTC. This encodes CASSLERGSVNYGYTF.

V usage is TRBV18 and J usage is TRBJ2-2; TRBD1 aligns across 8 bases. After removal of 6 bases from V and 1 base from J, the junction contained 4 bases not matched to a gene. The CDR3 totals 15 residues. Germline V lookup: CDR1 KGHSH, CDR2 LQKENI. The CDR3 loop is CASSSGTGNTGELFF. CDR3 DNA sequence: TGTGCCAGCTCGTCCGGGACAGGGAACACCGGGGAGCTGTTTTTT.

The chain couples TRBV7-8 to TRBJ2-1; 11 positions agree with TRBD2. V lost 5 bases and J lost 8; bases outside the gene matches: 14. In germline, CDR1 is SGHVS, CDR2 FQNEAQ. The CDR3 runs 17 residues. CDR3: CASSKGVGSGGAYEQFF. The CDR3 region has the DNA TGTGCCAGCAGCAAGGGGGTGGGTAGCGGGGGGGCCTATGAGCAGTTCTTC.

The rearrangement joins TRBV10-1 to TRBJ2-3, with a tentative D call TRBD2 (6 bases). V gave up 2 bases and J gave up 2 bases, with 11 bases separating them. Germline assignment: CDR1 WNHNN and CDR2 SYGVQD (reference sequence). The CDR3 length is 15 residues. As DNA, the CDR3 is TGCGCCAGCAGTGAGCGTGCGGGGACCACAGATACGCAGTATTTT. Its translation is CASSERAGTTDTQYF.

This clone has more than one count but fewer than ten. An end of the junction does not agree with germline; a read error may underlie this. The chain has TRBV7-7 and TRBJ2-2; D perhaps matches TRBD2 (6 bases). The germline gives CDR1 SSHAT, CDR2 FNYEAQ (reference sequence). This CDR3 contains 19 residues. The CDR3 sequence is CASSLATAPRVGGTGELFF. DNA for the CDR3: TGTGCTAGCAGCTTAGCCACAGCCCCTCGCGTGGGGGGAACCGGGGAGCTGTTTTTT.

This clone was seen a handful of times. The chain is built from TRBV23-1 and TRBJ2-4, with TRBD2 as a possible D gene (5 bases). TRBV23-1 is noted as an ORF with a role that remains uncertain. Trimming removed 2 bases at V and 0 bases at J, with 17 bases between. This CDR3 region has 18 residues. CDR3: CASSQTGRERLAKNIQYF. CDR3 sequence (DNA): TGCGCCAGCAGTCAAACGGGGAGAGAGAGGTTAGCCAAAAACATTCAGTACTTC.

This CDR3 is CASSVGGTGAGANVLTF. CDR3 DNA: TGCGCCAGCAGCGTGGGGGGGACAGGGGCCGGGGCCAACGTCCTGACTTTC. The chain couples TRBV5-1 to TRBJ2-6, with 10 nucleotides matching TRBD1. V lost 4 bases, J lost 4 bases, and 8 bases stayed unmatched. Looked up from germline, CDR1 is SGHRS and CDR2 is YFSETQ. The CDR3 covers 17 residues.

This chain connects TRBV7-2 to TRBJ1-1; D possibly corresponds to TRBD1 (6 bases). This CDR3 is built from 15 residues. CDR1 is SGHTA and CDR2 is FQGNSA in the germline V gene. V was pared by 6 bases and J by 3 bases, with 17 bases between. CDR3 in amino acids: CASSPQAGADTEAFF. CDR3 nucleotide sequence: TGTGCCAGCAGTCCTCAGGCGGGGGCGGACACTGAAGCTTTCTTT.

The sample holds a few counts of this clone. This chain uses TRBV6-5 with TRBJ1-3; maybe TRBD1 (6 bases). Trimming removed 6 bases at V and 3 bases at J, with 15 bases between. The CDR3 runs 15 residues. Germline V gene data show CDR1 as MNHEY and CDR2 as SVGAGI. CDR3 bases: TGTGCCAGCAGCCTTTACGGACAGAGTGGAAACACCATATATTTT. It translates to CASSLYGQSGNTIYF.

V and J are TRBV7-2 and TRBJ1-6; no firm D call. With 3 bases removed from V and 7 bases from J, the gap between germline ends came to 7 bases. CDR1 and CDR2 (germline): SGHTA, FQGNSA. CDR3 length equals 13 residues. CDR3 in DNA: TGTGCCAGCAGCTTCTCCGTCAATTCACCCCTCCACTTT. Translated: CASSFSVNSPLHF.

This clone was recorded a few times. The CDR3 sequence is CASSPGGTGNQPQHF. CDR3 DNA sequence: TGTGCCAGCAGCCCGGGGGGGACAGGCAATCAGCCCCAGCATTTT. The rearrangement links TRBV5-4 to TRBJ1-5, with 7 bases matching TRBD1. This CDR3 has 15 amino acids. Germline V lookup: CDR1 SGHNT, CDR2 YYREEE (reference sequence). The J segment lost 2 bases and the V segment lost 4 bases, leaving 6 bases of the junction unmatched.

This clone was found a few times. V usage is TRBV19 and J usage is TRBJ1-5, with 10 bases identical to TRBD1. V shed 6 bases and J 6 bases; nucleotides not matched to a gene: 11. The CDR3 totals 16 residues. Germline CDR1 reads LNHDA; CDR2 reads SQIVND (reference sequence). The CDR3 spells CASSQGGQGGGQPQHF. The CDR3 nucleotides are TGTGCCAGTAGCCAAGGAGGACAGGGGGGAGGTCAGCCCCAGCATTTT.

CDR3 in DNA: TGTGCCAGCAGCCCGATAGGACAGGGGAGTCTCCCCCTCCACTTT. As protein: CASSPIGQGSLPLHF. This chain links TRBV4-2 with TRBJ1-6, with 9 bases lining up with TRBD1. Germline lookup yields CDR1 LGHNA and CDR2 YNFKEQ. This CDR3 is built from 15 residues. Germline trimming cut 4 bases from V and 13 bases from J; bases unmatched to any gene: 11.

In its sample, this clone was seen a few times. This chain links TRBV5-8 with TRBJ2-2, with D maybe TRBD1 (6 bases). This CDR3 region has 15 residues. The V gene's germline CDR1 is SGHTS and CDR2 YDEGEE. The V gene lost 6 bases and the J gene lost 1 base, with 13 bases spanning the gap. The CDR3 sequence: CASTRGHKNTGELFF. The CDR3 coding sequence is TGTGCCAGCACCCGGGGACACAAGAACACCGGGGAGCTGTTTTTT.

In this sample, this clone turned up a few times. The V and J genes are TRBV18 and TRBJ1-5; D uncertain. CDR1 and CDR2 (germline): KGHSH, LQKENI. This CDR3 comprises 14 residues. V was clipped by 3 bases and J by 4 bases, with 10 bases between them. CDR3 in DNA: TGTGCCAGCTCACCGCGTCCATCGAATCAGCCCCAGCATTTT. This sequence encodes CASSPRPSNQPQHF.

This clone has a handful of counts. The chain has TRBV19 and TRBJ1-5; 12 bases match TRBD1. J lost 5 bases, V lost 7 bases, and 9 bases had no gene match. Germline-derived CDR1 and CDR2 are LNHDA and SQIVND (reference sequence). This CDR3 spans 16 amino acids. CDR3 protein: CASNDPGQGAHQPQHF. CDR3 nucleotides: TGTGCCAGTAATGATCCGGGACAGGGGGCACATCAGCCCCAGCATTTT.

This clone was counted a few times. The gene calls are TRBV27 and TRBJ2-3, with D uncertain. Trimming stripped 5 bases from V and 1 base from J, with 10 bases between. This CDR3 has 14 amino acids. Looked up from germline, CDR1 is MNHEY and CDR2 is SMNVEV (reference sequence). CDR3 sequence reads: CASSPLIGTDTQYF. As DNA, the CDR3 is TGTGCCAGCAGTCCACTAATAGGCACAGATACGCAGTATTTT.

The chain recombines TRBV14 with TRBJ2-2; TRBD2 aligns across 13 bases. The trim removed 6 bases at V and 4 bases at J, leaving 5 bases unmatched. Germline CDR1 reads SGHDN; CDR2 reads FVKESK. CDR3 length equals 16 residues. The CDR3 loop reads CASSGLAGVSTGELFF. As DNA, the CDR3 is TGTGCCAGCAGTGGACTAGCGGGGGTCTCCACCGGGGAGCTGTTTTTT.

This clone has only one observation. This chain joins TRBV30 and TRBJ1-2; TRBD1 agrees at 8 bases. This CDR3 has 12 residues. The germline V gene encodes CDR1 GTSNPN and CDR2 SVGIG (reference sequence). V dropped 5 bases and J dropped 7; count of bases not matched to a gene: 6. CDR3 nucleotide sequence: TGTGCCTGGGACCAGGGGGCTGGTGGCTACACCTTC. It is translated as CAWDQGAGGYTF.

CDR3 amino acids: CASFPTRNTEAFF. CDR3 coding DNA: TGTGCCAGCTTCCCGACAAGAAACACTGAAGCTTTCTTT. The rearrangement links TRBV18 to TRBJ1-1; D gene ambiguous. CDR1 is KGHSH and CDR2 is LQKENI in the germline V gene. Trimming pared 7 bases from V and 2 bases from J, leaving 11 bases between. The CDR3 has 13 amino acids. The whole variable domain, filled in from reference TRBV18 and TRBJ1-1, reads NAGVMQNPRHLVRRRGQEARLRCSPMKGHSHVYWYRQLPEEGLKFMVYLQKENIIDESGMPKERFSAEFPKEGPSILRIQQVVRGDSAAYFCASFPTRNTEAFFGQGTRLTVV.

This clone was detected a few times. The rearrangement joins TRBV6-4 to TRBJ1-1; weak D call: TRBD1 (5 bases). The V gene lost 5 bases and the J gene lost 3 bases, with 10 bases spanning the gap. The CDR3 totals 13 residues. Looked up from germline, CDR1 is MRHNA and CDR2 is SNTAGT. The CDR3 loop is CASSQGPDTEAFF. The CDR3 DNA reads as TGTGCCAGCAGTCAGGGTCCTGACACTGAAGCTTTCTTT.

This clone was detected only a few times. CDR3 sequence reads: CAWRSSGGTEAFF. For the CDR3, the DNA is TGTGCCTGGAGGAGCTCAGGGGGCACTGAAGCTTTCTTT. The rearrangement links TRBV30 to TRBJ1-1; 7 bases are a match to TRBD1. J was trimmed by 4 bases and V by 3 bases; bases with no gene match: 5. Germline-derived CDR1 and CDR2 are GTSNPN and SVGIG (reference sequence). The CDR3 totals 13 residues.